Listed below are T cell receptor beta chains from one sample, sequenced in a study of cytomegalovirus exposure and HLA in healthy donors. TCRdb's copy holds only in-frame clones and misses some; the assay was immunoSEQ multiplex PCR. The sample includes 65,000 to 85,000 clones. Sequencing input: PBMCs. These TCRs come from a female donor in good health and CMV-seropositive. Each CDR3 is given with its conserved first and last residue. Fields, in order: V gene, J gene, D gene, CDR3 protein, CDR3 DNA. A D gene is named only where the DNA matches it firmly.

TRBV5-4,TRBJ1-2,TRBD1,CASSLQGESYGYTF,TGTGCCAGCAGCTTGCAGGGGGAGAGCTATGGCTACACCTTC
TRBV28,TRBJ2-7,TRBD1,CASSPPGQGGEQYF,TGTGCCAGCAGCCCTCCGGGACAGGGGGGCGAGCAGTACTTC
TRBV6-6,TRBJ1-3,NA,CASRPDEVNSGNTIYF,TGTGCCAGCAGACCCGACGAGGTGAACTCTGGAAACACCATATATTTT
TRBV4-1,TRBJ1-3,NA,CASSQEEAFSGNTIYF,TGCGCCAGCAGCCAAGAGGAGGCATTCTCTGGAAACACCATATATTTT
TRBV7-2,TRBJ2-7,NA,CASSPKVGHSYEQYF,TGTGCCAGCAGCCCCAAGGTGGGACACTCCTACGAGCAGTACTTC
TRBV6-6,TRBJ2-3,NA,CASSSSLQSTDTQYF,TGTGCCAGCAGTTCGAGCCTCCAAAGCACAGATACGCAGTATTTT
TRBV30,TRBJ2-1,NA,CAWSGGSSYNEQFF,TGTGCCTGGAGTGGAGGGAGCTCCTACAATGAGCAGTTCTTC
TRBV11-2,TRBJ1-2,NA,CASSPRRVYGYTF,TGTGCCAGCAGCCCCCGTCGGGTCTATGGCTACACCTTC
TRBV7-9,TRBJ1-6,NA,CASSSPSLGTYNSPLHF,TGTGCCAGCAGCTCACCCTCGCTAGGAACCTATAATTCACCCCTCCACTTT
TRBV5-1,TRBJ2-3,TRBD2,CASSLAGGPDTQYF,TGCGCCAGCAGCTTGGCGGGAGGGCCAGATACGCAGTATTTT
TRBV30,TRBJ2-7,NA,CAWSPAGQVTYEQYF,TGTGCCTGGAGCCCCGCGGGGCAGGTAACCTACGAGCAGTACTTC
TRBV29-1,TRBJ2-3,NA,CSVGVGLGYF,TGCAGCGTGGGTGTGGGCCTCGGGTATTTT
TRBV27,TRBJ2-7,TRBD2,CASSQRLAGAYEQYF,TGTGCCAGCAGTCAGAGACTAGCGGGGGCATACGAGCAGTACTTC
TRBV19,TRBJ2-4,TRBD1,CASSRDRGLTAKNIQYF,TGTGCCAGTAGCAGGGACAGGGGGTTGACTGCCAAAAACATTCAGTACTTC
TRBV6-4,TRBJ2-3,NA,CASSEGGVDTQYF,TGTGCCAGCAGTGAAGGCGGTGTAGATACGCAGTATTTT
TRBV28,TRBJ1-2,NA,CASVFVGGLGYTF,TGTGCCAGCGTGTTTGTGGGGGGTTTGGGCTACACCTTC
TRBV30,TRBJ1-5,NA,CAWSDRGPAGNQPQHF,TGTGCCTGGAGTGACAGAGGTCCAGCAGGGAATCAGCCCCAGCATTTT